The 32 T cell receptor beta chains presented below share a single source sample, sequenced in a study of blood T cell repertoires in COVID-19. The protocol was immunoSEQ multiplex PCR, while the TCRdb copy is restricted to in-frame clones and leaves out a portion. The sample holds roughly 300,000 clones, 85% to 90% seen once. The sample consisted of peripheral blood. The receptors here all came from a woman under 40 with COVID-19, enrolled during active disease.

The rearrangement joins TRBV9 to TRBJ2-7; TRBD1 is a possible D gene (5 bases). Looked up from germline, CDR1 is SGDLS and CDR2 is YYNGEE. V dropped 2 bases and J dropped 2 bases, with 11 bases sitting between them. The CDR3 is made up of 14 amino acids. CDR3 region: CASSVGQGPYEQYF. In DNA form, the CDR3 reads TGTGCCAGCAGCGTCGGGCAGGGCCCCTACGAGCAGTACTTC.

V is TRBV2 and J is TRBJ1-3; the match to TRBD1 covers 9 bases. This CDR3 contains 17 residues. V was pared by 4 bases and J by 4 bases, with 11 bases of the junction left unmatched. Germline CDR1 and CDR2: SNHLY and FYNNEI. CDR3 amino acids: CASSGDRGEAGGNTIYF. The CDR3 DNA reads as TGTGCCAGCAGTGGTGACAGGGGGGAAGCTGGCGGAAACACCATATATTTT. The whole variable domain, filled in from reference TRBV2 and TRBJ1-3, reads EPEVTQTPSHQVTQMGQEVILRCVPISNHLYFYWYRQILGQKVEFLVSFYNNEISEKSEIFDDQFSVERPDGSNFTLKIRSTKLEDSAMYFCASSGDRGEAGGNTIYFGEGSWLTVV.

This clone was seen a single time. DNA for the CDR3: TGTGCCAGCAGTGCCCCTTTAGCGGGGGTACCAAATGAGCAGTTCTTC. Translating gives CASSAPLAGVPNEQFF. V usage is TRBV6-1 and J usage is TRBJ2-1, with 9 positions matching TRBD2. CDR1 is MNHNS, CDR2 SASEGT, per germline. J was trimmed by 7 bases and V by 4 bases; bases with no gene match: 11. The CDR3 has 16 residues.

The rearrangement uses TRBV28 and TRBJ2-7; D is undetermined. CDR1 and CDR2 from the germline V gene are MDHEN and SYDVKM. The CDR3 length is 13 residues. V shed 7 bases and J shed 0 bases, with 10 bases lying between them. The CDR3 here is CASKLTDSYEQYF. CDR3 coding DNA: TGTGCCAGCAAGTTAACAGACTCCTACGAGCAGTACTTC.

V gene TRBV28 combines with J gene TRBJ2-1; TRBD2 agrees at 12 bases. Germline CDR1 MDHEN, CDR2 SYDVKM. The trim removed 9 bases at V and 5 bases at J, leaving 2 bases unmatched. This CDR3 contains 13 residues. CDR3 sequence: CASLAGGNNEQFF. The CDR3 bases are TGTGCCAGTCTAGCGGGGGGGAACAATGAGCAGTTCTTC.

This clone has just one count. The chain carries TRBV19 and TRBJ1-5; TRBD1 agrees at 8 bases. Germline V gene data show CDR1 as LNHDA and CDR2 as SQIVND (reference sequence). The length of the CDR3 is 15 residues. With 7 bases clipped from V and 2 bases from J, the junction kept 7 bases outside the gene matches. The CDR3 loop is CASTPTGAGNQPQHF. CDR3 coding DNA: TGTGCCAGTACCCCGACAGGGGCTGGCAATCAGCCCCAGCATTTT.

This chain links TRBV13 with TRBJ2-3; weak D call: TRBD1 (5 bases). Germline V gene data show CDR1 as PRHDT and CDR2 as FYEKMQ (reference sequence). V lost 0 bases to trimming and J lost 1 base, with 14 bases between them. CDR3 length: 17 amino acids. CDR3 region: CASSLGGPGYGTDTQYF. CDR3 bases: TGTGCCAGCAGCTTAGGCGGGCCAGGGTACGGCACAGATACGCAGTATTTT. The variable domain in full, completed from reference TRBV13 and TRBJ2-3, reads AAGVIQSPRHLIKEKRETATLKCYPIPRHDTVYWYQQGPGQDPQFLISFYEKMQSDKGSIPDRFSAQQFSDYHSELNMSSLELGDSALYFCASSLGGPGYGTDTQYFGPGTRLTVL.

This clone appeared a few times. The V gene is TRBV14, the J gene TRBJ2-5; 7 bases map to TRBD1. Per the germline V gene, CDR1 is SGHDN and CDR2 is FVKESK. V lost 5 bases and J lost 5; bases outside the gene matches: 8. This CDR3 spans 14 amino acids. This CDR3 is CASSARQGGETQYF. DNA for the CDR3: TGTGCCAGCAGCGCCCGACAGGGTGGGGAGACCCAGTACTTC.

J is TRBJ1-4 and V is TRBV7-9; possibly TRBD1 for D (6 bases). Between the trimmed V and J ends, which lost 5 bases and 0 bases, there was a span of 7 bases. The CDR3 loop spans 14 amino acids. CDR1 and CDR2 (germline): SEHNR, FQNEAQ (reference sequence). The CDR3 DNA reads TGTGCCAGCAGCCCAGGGGCAACTAATGAAAAACTGTTTTTT. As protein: CASSPGATNEKLFF. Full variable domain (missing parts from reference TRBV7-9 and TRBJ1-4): DTGVSQNPRHKITKRGQNVTFRCDPISEHNRLYWYRQTLGQGPEFLTYFQNEAQLEKSRLLSDRFSAERPKGSFSTLEIQRTEQGDSAMYLCASSPGATNEKLFFGSGTQLSVL.

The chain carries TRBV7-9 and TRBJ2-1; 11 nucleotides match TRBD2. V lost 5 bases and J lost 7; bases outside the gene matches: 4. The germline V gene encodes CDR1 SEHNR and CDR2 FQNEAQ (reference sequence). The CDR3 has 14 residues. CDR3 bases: TGTGCCAGCAGCCGGGGACTAGCGGAAAATGAGCAGTTCTTC. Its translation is CASSRGLAENEQFF.

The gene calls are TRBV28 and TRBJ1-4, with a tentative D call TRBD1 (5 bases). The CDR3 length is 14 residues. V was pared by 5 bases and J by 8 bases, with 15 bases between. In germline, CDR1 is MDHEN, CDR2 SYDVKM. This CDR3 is CASSNQGIGEKLFF. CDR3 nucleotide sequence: TGTGCCAGCAGTAATCAGGGAATTGGCGAAAAACTGTTTTTT.

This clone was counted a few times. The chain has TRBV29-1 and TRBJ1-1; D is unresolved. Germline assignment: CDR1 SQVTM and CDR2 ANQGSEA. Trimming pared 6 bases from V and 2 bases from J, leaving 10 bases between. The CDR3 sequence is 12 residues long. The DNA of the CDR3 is TGCAGCGTACAAGAGGCAAACACTGAAGCTTTCTTT. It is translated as CSVQEANTEAFF.

DNA of the CDR3: TGTGCCAGCAGTACCCAGCGGGGGAGCACAGATACGCAGTATTTT. Translated, it gives CASSTQRGSTDTQYF. The chain carries TRBV25-1 and TRBJ2-3; 8 positions match TRBD2. The CDR3 sequence is 15 residues long. Trimming cost V 5 bases and J 0 bases; bases outside gene matches: 4. Looked up from germline, CDR1 is MGHDK and CDR2 is SYGVNS.

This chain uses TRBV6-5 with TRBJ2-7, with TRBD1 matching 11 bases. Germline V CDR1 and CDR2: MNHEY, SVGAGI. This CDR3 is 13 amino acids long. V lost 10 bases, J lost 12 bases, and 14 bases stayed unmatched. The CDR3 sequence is CATQDRGPYQGYF. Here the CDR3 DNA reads TGTGCCACACAGGACAGGGGGCCCTATCAGGGGTACTTC.

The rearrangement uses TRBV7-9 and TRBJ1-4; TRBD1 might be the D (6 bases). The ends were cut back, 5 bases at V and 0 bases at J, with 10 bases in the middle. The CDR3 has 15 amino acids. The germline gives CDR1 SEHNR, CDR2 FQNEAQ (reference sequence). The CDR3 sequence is CASSPSGATNEKLFF. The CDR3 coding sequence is TGTGCCAGCAGCCCCTCAGGGGCAACTAATGAAAAACTGTTTTTT.

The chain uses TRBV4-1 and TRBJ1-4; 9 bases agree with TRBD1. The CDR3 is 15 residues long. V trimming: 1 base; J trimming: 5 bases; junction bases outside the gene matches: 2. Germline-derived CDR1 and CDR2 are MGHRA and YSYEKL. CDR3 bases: TGCGCCAGCAGCCAAGGGGACAGGGAGAATGAAAAACTGTTTTTT. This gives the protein CASSQGDRENEKLFF.

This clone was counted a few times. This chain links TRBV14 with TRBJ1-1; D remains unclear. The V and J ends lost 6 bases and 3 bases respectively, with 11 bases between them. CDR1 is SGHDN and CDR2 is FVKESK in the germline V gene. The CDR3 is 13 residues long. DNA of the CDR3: TGTGCCAGCAGTCGCAACCTAGACACTGAAGCTTTCTTT. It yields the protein CASSRNLDTEAFF.

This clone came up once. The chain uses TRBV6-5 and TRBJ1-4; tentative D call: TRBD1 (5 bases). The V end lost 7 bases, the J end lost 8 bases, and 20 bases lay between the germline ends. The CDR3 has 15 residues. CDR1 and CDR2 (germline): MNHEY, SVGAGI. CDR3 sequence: CASNGLWGAAEKLFF. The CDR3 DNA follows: TGTGCCAGCAATGGTCTATGGGGCGCGGCAGAAAAACTGTTTTTT.

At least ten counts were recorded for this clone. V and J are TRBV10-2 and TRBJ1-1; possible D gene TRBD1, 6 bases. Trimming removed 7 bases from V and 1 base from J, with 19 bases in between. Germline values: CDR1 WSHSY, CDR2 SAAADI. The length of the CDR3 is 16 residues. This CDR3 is CASKGGAFGANTEAFF. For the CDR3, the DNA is TGCGCCAGCAAGGGGGGGGCGTTTGGTGCGAACACTGAAGCTTTCTTT.

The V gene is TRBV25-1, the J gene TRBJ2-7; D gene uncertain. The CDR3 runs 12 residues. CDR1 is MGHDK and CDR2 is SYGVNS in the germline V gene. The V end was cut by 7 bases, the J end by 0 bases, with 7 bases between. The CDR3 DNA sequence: TGTGCCAGCAATAGCTACTCCTACGAGCAGTACTTC. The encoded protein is CASNSYSYEQYF.

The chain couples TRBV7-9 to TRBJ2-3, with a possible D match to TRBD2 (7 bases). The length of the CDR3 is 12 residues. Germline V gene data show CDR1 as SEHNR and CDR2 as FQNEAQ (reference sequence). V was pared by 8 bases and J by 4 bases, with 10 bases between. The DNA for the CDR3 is TGTGCCAGCGGGGGGGCGTCAGATACGCAGTATTTT. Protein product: CASGGASDTQYF.

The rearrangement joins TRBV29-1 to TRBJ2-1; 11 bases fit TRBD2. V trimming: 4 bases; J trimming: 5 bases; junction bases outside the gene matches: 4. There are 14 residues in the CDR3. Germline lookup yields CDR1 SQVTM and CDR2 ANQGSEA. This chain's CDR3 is CSVGASGGNNEQFF. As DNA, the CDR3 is TGCAGCGTTGGGGCTAGCGGGGGGAACAATGAGCAGTTCTTC.

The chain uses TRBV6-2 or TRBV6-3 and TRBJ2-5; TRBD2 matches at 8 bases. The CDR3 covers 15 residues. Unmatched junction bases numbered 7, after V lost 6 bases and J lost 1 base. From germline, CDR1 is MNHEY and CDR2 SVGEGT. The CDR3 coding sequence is TGTGCCAGCAGCCGGATAGCGGGATTCCAAGAGACCCAGTACTTC. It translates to CASSRIAGFQETQYF.

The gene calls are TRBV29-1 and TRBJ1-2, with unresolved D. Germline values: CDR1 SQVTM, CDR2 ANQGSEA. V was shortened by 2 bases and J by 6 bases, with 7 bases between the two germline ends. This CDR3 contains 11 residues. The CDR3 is CSVELGNGYTF. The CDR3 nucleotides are TGCAGCGTTGAACTAGGTAATGGCTACACCTTC.

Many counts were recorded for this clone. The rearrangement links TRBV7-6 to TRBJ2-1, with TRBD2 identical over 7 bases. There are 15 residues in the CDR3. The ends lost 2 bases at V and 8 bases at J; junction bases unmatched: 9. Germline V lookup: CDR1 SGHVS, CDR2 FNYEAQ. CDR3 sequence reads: CASSLWGGGSDEQFF. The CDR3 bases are TGTGCCAGCAGCTTATGGGGCGGGGGTAGTGATGAGCAGTTCTTC.

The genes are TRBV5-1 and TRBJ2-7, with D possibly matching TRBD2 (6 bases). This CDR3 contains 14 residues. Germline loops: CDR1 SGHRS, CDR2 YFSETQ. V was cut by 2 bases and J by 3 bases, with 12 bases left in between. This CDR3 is CASSFTRGSYEQYF. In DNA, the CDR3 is TGCGCCAGCAGCTTCACACGGGGGAGCTACGAGCAGTACTTC.

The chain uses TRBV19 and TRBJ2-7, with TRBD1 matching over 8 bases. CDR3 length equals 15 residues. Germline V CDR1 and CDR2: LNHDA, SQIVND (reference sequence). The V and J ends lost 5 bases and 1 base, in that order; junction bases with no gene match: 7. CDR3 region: CASSFSRGLSYEQYF. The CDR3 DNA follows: TGTGCCAGTAGTTTCAGCAGGGGGCTTTCCTACGAGCAGTACTTC.

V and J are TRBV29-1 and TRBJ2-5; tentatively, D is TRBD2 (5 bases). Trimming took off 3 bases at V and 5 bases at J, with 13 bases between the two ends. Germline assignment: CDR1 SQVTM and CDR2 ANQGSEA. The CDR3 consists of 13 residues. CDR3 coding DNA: TGCAGCGTTGACGGGGAAACGGTGGAGACCCAGTACTTC. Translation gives CSVDGETVETQYF.

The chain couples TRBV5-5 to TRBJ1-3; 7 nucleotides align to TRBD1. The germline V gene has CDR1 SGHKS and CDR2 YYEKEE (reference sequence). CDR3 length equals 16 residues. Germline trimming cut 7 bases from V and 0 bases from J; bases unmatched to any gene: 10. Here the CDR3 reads CASSYRQGSSGNTIYF. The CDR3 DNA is TGTGCCAGCTCCTACAGACAGGGATCCTCTGGAAACACCATATATTTT.

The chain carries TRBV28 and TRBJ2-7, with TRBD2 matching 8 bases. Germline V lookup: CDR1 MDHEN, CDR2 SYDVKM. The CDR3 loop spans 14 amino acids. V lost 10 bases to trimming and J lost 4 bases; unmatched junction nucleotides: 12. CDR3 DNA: TGTGCCATTAATCGAGCGGGGGCTTTGTACGAGCAGTACTTC. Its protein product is CAINRAGALYEQYF. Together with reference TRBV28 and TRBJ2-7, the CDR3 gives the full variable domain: DVKVTQSSRYLVKRTGEKVFLECVQDMDHENMFWYRQDPGLGLRLIYFSYDVKMKEKGDIPEGYSVSREKKERFSLILESASTNQTSMYLCAINRAGALYEQYFGPGTRLTVT.

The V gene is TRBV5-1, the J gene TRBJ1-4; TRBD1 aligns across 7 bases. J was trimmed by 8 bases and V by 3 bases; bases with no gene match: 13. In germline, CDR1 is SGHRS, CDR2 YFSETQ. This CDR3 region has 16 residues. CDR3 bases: TGCGCCAGCAGCTGGAACCCGGGGACAGAGGGGGAAAAACTGTTTTTT. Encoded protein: CASSWNPGTEGEKLFF. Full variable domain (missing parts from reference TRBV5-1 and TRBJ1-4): KAGVTQTPRYLIKTRGQQVTLSCSPISGHRSVSWYQQTPGQGLQFLFEYFSETQRNKGNFPGRFSGRQFSNSRSEMNVSTLELGDSALYLCASSWNPGTEGEKLFFGSGTQLSVL.

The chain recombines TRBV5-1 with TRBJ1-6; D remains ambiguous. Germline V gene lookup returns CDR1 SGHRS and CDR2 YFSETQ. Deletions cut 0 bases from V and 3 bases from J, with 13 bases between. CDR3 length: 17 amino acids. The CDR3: CASSLVASLYYNSPLHF. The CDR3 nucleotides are TGCGCCAGCAGCTTGGTAGCCAGCTTATACTATAATTCACCCCTCCACTTT.